These T cell receptor beta chains were read from a single sample in a study of PD-1 blockade in classical Hodgkin lymphoma. Assay: immunoSEQ multiplex PCR; the TCRdb copy retains only in-frame clones and omits some. This sample yields over 20,000 clones, of which 70% to 80% are seen a single time; 6% to 8.5% belongs to the top ten. Material: peripheral blood mononuclear cells (PBMCs), obtained at baseline. These receptor sequences come from a human donor with classical Hodgkin lymphoma. The CDR3 runs from the conserved cysteine through the conserved F or W. A D gene is named only where the DNA matches it firmly. A clone size is listed for some rows: how often the clone was seen (once, few, many), or a class if it is expanded.

d_call: .; v_call: TRBV6-5; j_call: TRBJ2-7; clone_size: .; cdr3_aa: CATCRSGTSYEQYF; cdr3_nt: TGTGCCACCTGCCGATCCGGGACATCCTACGAGCAGTACTTC
d_call: TRBD1; v_call: TRBV7-9; j_call: TRBJ1-3; clone_size: .; cdr3_aa: CASSPTGTGNTIYF; cdr3_nt: TGTGCCAGCAGCCCGACAGGGACTGGAAACACCATATATTTT
d_call: .; v_call: TRBV27; j_call: TRBJ1-4; clone_size: .; cdr3_aa: CASRTGTVEKLFF; cdr3_nt: TGTGCCAGCAGAACCGGGACGGTTGAAAAACTGTTTTTT
d_call: .; v_call: TRBV7-2; j_call: TRBJ2-3; clone_size: .; cdr3_aa: CASSLGLGPDTQYF; cdr3_nt: TGTGCCAGCAGCTTAGGACTAGGCCCAGATACGCAGTATTTT
d_call: .; v_call: TRBV19; j_call: TRBJ2-1; clone_size: .; cdr3_aa: CASSTRRDNEQFF; cdr3_nt: TGTGCCAGTAGTACCCGACGGGACAATGAGCAGTTCTTC
d_call: .; v_call: TRBV18; j_call: TRBJ1-6; clone_size: .; cdr3_aa: CASSAPGRNNSPLHF; cdr3_nt: TGTGCCAGCTCAGCCCCGGGGCGAAATAATTCACCCCTCCACTTT
d_call: .; v_call: TRBV5-8; j_call: TRBJ1-6; clone_size: .; cdr3_aa: CASSLSRDGNSPLHF; cdr3_nt: TGTGCCAGCAGTTTGAGCCGGGACGGCAATTCACCCCTCCACTTT
d_call: TRBD2; v_call: TRBV5-1; j_call: TRBJ2-3; clone_size: few; cdr3_aa: CASSELAGVSTDTQYF; cdr3_nt: TGCGCCAGCAGCGAACTAGCGGGGGTTAGCACAGATACGCAGTATTTT
d_call: .; v_call: TRBV11-2; j_call: TRBJ1-4; clone_size: .; cdr3_aa: CASSLVSGSSEKLFF; cdr3_nt: TGTGCCAGCAGCTTAGTCTCCGGAAGTAGTGAAAAACTGTTTTTT
d_call: TRBD1; v_call: TRBV5-1; j_call: TRBJ1-1; clone_size: once; cdr3_aa: CASSSGQGAYTEAFF; cdr3_nt: TGCGCCAGCAGCTCCGGACAGGGGGCATACACTGAAGCTTTCTTT
d_call: TRBD2; v_call: TRBV4-1; j_call: TRBJ2-3; clone_size: .; cdr3_aa: CASSRSPSGGALDTQYF; cdr3_nt: TGCGCCAGCAGCCGCTCACCTAGCGGGGGGGCATTAGATACGCAGTATTTT
d_call: TRBD1; v_call: TRBV7-2; j_call: TRBJ2-3; clone_size: .; cdr3_aa: CASSFWNRGHTDTQYF; cdr3_nt: TGTGCCAGCAGCTTTTGGAACAGGGGGCACACAGATACGCAGTATTTT
d_call: .; v_call: TRBV19; j_call: TRBJ2-1; clone_size: .; cdr3_aa: CASSPPRGAIGNEQFF; cdr3_nt: TGTGCCAGTAGTCCCCCCCGGGGGGCAATAGGTAATGAGCAGTTCTTC
d_call: TRBD1; v_call: TRBV2; j_call: TRBJ1-5; clone_size: .; cdr3_aa: CASSGGTGEGQPQHF; cdr3_nt: TGTGCCAGCAGTGGCGGGACAGGGGAAGGTCAGCCCCAGCATTTT
d_call: .; v_call: TRBV6-1; j_call: TRBJ2-7; clone_size: .; cdr3_aa: CASSESFSGTLSYEQYF; cdr3_nt: TGTGCCAGCAGTGAATCGTTCTCCGGGACCTTAAGCTACGAGCAGTACTTC
d_call: TRBD1; v_call: TRBV6-4; j_call: TRBJ2-2; clone_size: .; cdr3_aa: CASSPDRVATGELFF; cdr3_nt: TGTGCCAGCAGTCCCGACAGGGTGGCCACCGGGGAGCTGTTTTTT
d_call: .; v_call: TRBV15; j_call: TRBJ1-3; clone_size: .; cdr3_aa: CATGDRSGNTIYF; cdr3_nt: TGTGCCACCGGAGACAGATCTGGAAACACCATATATTTT
d_call: .; v_call: TRBV10-2; j_call: TRBJ2-3; clone_size: .; cdr3_aa: CASSDNSGTDTQYF; cdr3_nt: TGCGCCAGCAGTGATAACAGTGGCACAGATACGCAGTATTTT
d_call: .; v_call: TRBV7-9; j_call: TRBJ1-1; clone_size: medium-sized; cdr3_aa: CASREPGGEAFF; cdr3_nt: TGTGCCAGCAGAGAACCTGGGGGTGAAGCTTTCTTT
d_call: TRBD1; v_call: TRBV19; j_call: TRBJ1-6; clone_size: .; cdr3_aa: CASSPGGGRNNSPLHF; cdr3_nt: TGTGCCAGTAGTCCAGGGGGAGGACGGAATAATTCACCCCTCCACTTT
d_call: .; v_call: TRBV7-6; j_call: TRBJ1-5; clone_size: .; cdr3_aa: CASSSRARQPQHF; cdr3_nt: TGTGCCAGCAGCTCCAGGGCTCGGCAGCCCCAGCATTTT
d_call: .; v_call: TRBV19; j_call: TRBJ1-1; clone_size: .; cdr3_aa: CASRFRDTEAFF; cdr3_nt: TGTGCCAGTCGCTTTAGGGACACTGAAGCTTTCTTT
d_call: TRBD2; v_call: TRBV4-1; j_call: TRBJ2-1; clone_size: few; cdr3_aa: CASSQVDMGLTYNEQFF; cdr3_nt: TGCGCCAGCAGCCAAGTGGATATGGGACTAACTTACAATGAGCAGTTCTTC
d_call: .; v_call: TRBV11-3; j_call: TRBJ2-7; clone_size: .; cdr3_aa: CASKVGDFSYEQYF; cdr3_nt: TGTGCCAGTAAGGTAGGGGATTTTTCCTACGAGCAGTACTTC
d_call: .; v_call: TRBV10-1; j_call: TRBJ1-1; clone_size: .; cdr3_aa: CASSGLGRTEAFF; cdr3_nt: TGCGCCAGCAGTGGGTTAGGTCGGACTGAAGCTTTCTTT
d_call: TRBD2; v_call: TRBV7-9; j_call: TRBJ2-7; clone_size: .; cdr3_aa: CASSLDWGPGRANYEQYF; cdr3_nt: TGTGCCAGCAGCTTAGACTGGGGACCAGGGAGGGCCAACTACGAGCAGTACTTC
d_call: .; v_call: TRBV19; j_call: TRBJ1-1; clone_size: .; cdr3_aa: CAGERGEF; cdr3_nt: TGTGCCGGCGAACGAGGGGAGTTT
d_call: .; v_call: TRBV2; j_call: TRBJ2-2; clone_size: once; cdr3_aa: CASSEWGRVRRELFF; cdr3_nt: TGTGCCAGCAGTGAATGGGGCAGGGTGAGGAGGGAGCTGTTTTTT
d_call: .; v_call: TRBV5-1; j_call: TRBJ2-2; clone_size: .; cdr3_aa: CASSSSYTGELFF; cdr3_nt: TGCGCCAGCAGCTCCAGTTACACCGGGGAGCTGTTTTTT
d_call: .; v_call: TRBV29-1; j_call: TRBJ2-1; clone_size: .; cdr3_aa: CSVDGAASSYNEQFF; cdr3_nt: TGCAGCGTTGATGGGGCAGCAAGCTCCTACAATGAGCAGTTCTTC
d_call: TRBD1; v_call: TRBV18; j_call: TRBJ1-3; clone_size: .; cdr3_aa: CASSPGRLQGAGNTIYF; cdr3_nt: TGTGCCAGCTCACCCGGTCGATTACAGGGGGCTGGAAACACCATATATTTT
d_call: .; v_call: TRBV6-6; j_call: TRBJ2-7; clone_size: .; cdr3_aa: CASSYSWAYEQYF; cdr3_nt: TGTGCCAGCAGTTACTCATGGGCCTACGAGCAGTACTTC
d_call: .; v_call: TRBV2; j_call: TRBJ1-1; clone_size: .; cdr3_aa: CASSGQPNTEAFF; cdr3_nt: TGTGCCAGCAGTGGGCAGCCCAACACTGAAGCTTTCTTT
d_call: .; v_call: TRBV5-4; j_call: TRBJ2-7; clone_size: .; cdr3_aa: CASTRMGTRSYEQYF; cdr3_nt: TGTGCCAGCACCAGGATGGGGACTCGGTCCTACGAGCAGTACTTC
d_call: .; v_call: TRBV5-1; j_call: TRBJ2-7; clone_size: .; cdr3_aa: CASSLELGTHEQYF; cdr3_nt: TGCGCCAGCAGCTTGGAACTTGGAACCCACGAGCAGTACTTC
d_call: .; v_call: TRBV30; j_call: TRBJ2-2; clone_size: few; cdr3_aa: CAWSVSQEDTGELFF; cdr3_nt: TGTGCCTGGAGTGTGAGTCAGGAGGACACCGGGGAGCTGTTTTTT
d_call: .; v_call: TRBV6-1; j_call: TRBJ2-7; clone_size: .; cdr3_aa: CAGTRGLNGEQYF; cdr3_nt: TGTGCCGGCACCAGGGGTTTAAACGGCGAGCAGTACTTC
d_call: .; v_call: TRBV5-1; j_call: TRBJ2-7; clone_size: .; cdr3_aa: CASSLDRAGGVQYF; cdr3_nt: TGCGCCAGCAGCTTGGATAGGGCAGGTGGGGTGCAGTACTTC
d_call: TRBD1; v_call: TRBV30; j_call: TRBJ1-6; clone_size: .; cdr3_aa: CAWGDRNSPLHF; cdr3_nt: TGTGCCTGGGGGGACAGGAATTCACCCCTCCACTTT
d_call: TRBD2; v_call: TRBV7-2; j_call: TRBJ2-7; clone_size: .; cdr3_aa: CASSYALAGGYEQYF; cdr3_nt: TGTGCCAGCAGCTATGCACTAGCGGGGGGCTACGAGCAGTACTTC
d_call: .; v_call: TRBV28; j_call: TRBJ1-6; clone_size: few; cdr3_aa: CASSPNREDNSPLHF; cdr3_nt: TGTGCCAGCAGTCCGAACAGGGAGGATAATTCACCCCTCCACTTT
d_call: .; v_call: TRBV5-1; j_call: TRBJ2-7; clone_size: .; cdr3_aa: CASSLGQGPYEQYF; cdr3_nt: TGCGCCAGCAGCTTGGGTCAGGGCCCCTACGAGCAGTACTTC
d_call: .; v_call: TRBV25-1; j_call: TRBJ1-6; clone_size: .; cdr3_aa: CASNQGVLNSPLHF; cdr3_nt: TGTGCCAGCAATCAGGGTGTTCTCAATTCACCCCTCCACTTT
d_call: TRBD1; v_call: TRBV10-3; j_call: TRBJ2-2; clone_size: .; cdr3_aa: CAIRGTGITGELFF; cdr3_nt: TGTGCCATCAGAGGGACAGGGATCACCGGGGAGCTGTTTTTT
d_call: TRBD2; v_call: TRBV4-1; j_call: TRBJ2-3; clone_size: .; cdr3_aa: CASSQVPSGGFHTDTQYF; cdr3_nt: TGCGCCAGCAGCCAAGTCCCTAGCGGGGGGTTCCACACAGATACGCAGTATTTT
d_call: .; v_call: TRBV28; j_call: TRBJ2-7; clone_size: .; cdr3_aa: CASSWTGAGSYEQYF; cdr3_nt: TGTGCCAGCAGTTGGACCGGGGCGGGCTCCTACGAGCAGTACTTC
d_call: .; v_call: TRBV19; j_call: TRBJ2-2; clone_size: .; cdr3_aa: CASSRTGPTGELFF; cdr3_nt: TGTGCCAGTAGTCGGACGGGGCCAACCGGGGAGCTGTTTTTT
d_call: .; v_call: TRBV5-1; j_call: TRBJ1-1; clone_size: .; cdr3_aa: CASRAGGTEAFF; cdr3_nt: TGCGCCAGCAGGGCGGGAGGCACTGAAGCTTTCTTT
d_call: .; v_call: TRBV6-5; j_call: TRBJ1-3; clone_size: .; cdr3_aa: CASSSQGSGNTIYF; cdr3_nt: TGTGCCAGCAGTAGTCAGGGCTCTGGAAACACCATATATTTT
d_call: .; v_call: TRBV7-2; j_call: TRBJ2-7; clone_size: .; cdr3_aa: CASGGIYYEQYF; cdr3_nt: TGTGCCAGCGGCGGGATCTACTACGAGCAGTACTTC
d_call: .; v_call: TRBV7-3; j_call: TRBJ1-1; clone_size: few; cdr3_aa: CASSLGRNTEAFF; cdr3_nt: TGTGCCAGCAGCTTAGGACGGAACACTGAAGCTTTCTTT
d_call: TRBD1; v_call: TRBV5-1; j_call: TRBJ2-6; clone_size: .; cdr3_aa: CASSRQGESSGANVLTF; cdr3_nt: TGCGCCAGCAGCAGACAGGGCGAGAGCTCTGGGGCCAACGTCCTGACTTTC
d_call: TRBD1; v_call: TRBV6-4; j_call: TRBJ1-2; clone_size: .; cdr3_aa: CASRNTNRGLGYGYTF; cdr3_nt: TGTGCCAGCAGAAACACAAACAGGGGACTCGGCTATGGCTACACCTTC
d_call: .; v_call: TRBV27; j_call: TRBJ2-1; clone_size: .; cdr3_aa: CASSLATGYNEQFF; cdr3_nt: TGTGCCAGCAGCTTAGCGACGGGGTACAATGAGCAGTTCTTC